Each of the 13 T cell receptor beta chains below was sequenced from the same sample in a study of cytomegalovirus exposure and HLA in healthy donors. The table came from immunoSEQ multiplex PCR; TCRdb's copy has only in-frame clones and leaves some out. The sample lists about 130,000 clones, around 90% occurring once. The sequenced material came from PBMCs. The receptors were gathered from a woman younger than 30 in good health and CMV-seronegative.

J is TRBJ2-1 and V is TRBV7-3; no firm D call. CDR1 and CDR2 (germline): SGHTA, FQGTGA. V was shortened by 5 bases and J by 3 bases, with 20 bases between the two germline ends. CDR3 size: 17 residues. Here the CDR3 DNA reads TGTGCCAGCAGCCCCCACCTGAGGCGGAAGGACTACAATGAGCAGTTCTTC. Encoded protein: CASSPHLRRKDYNEQFF.

This sequence joins TRBV28 and TRBJ2-7; D is possibly TRBD2 (5 bases). This CDR3 comprises 10 residues. V was pared by 8 bases and J by 5 bases, with 7 bases between. CDR1 and CDR2 from the germline V gene are MDHEN and SYDVKM. The CDR3 reads CASSRDEQYF. CDR3 in DNA: TGTGCCAGCTCGCGGGACGAGCAGTACTTC.

Here the CDR3 DNA reads TGTGCCAGCAGTGAATCGGCAGGACTGGCAGATACGCAGTATTTT. This sequence encodes CASSESAGLADTQYF. The genes are TRBV2 and TRBJ2-3; D is possibly TRBD2 (5 bases). The CDR3 is made up of 15 amino acids. Germline V gene data show CDR1 as SNHLY and CDR2 as FYNNEI. The germline V and J ends were trimmed by 2 bases and 4 bases, with 13 bases remaining between them.

The chain recombines TRBV25-1 with TRBJ2-7, with 8 bases identical to TRBD1. From germline, CDR1 is MGHDK and CDR2 SYGVNS. The V and J ends lost 6 bases and 4 bases, in that order; junction bases with no gene match: 5. The CDR3 is 13 residues long. CDR3 in DNA: TGTGCCAGCAGCGACAGGGGCCCATACGAGCAGTACTTC. Its translation is CASSDRGPYEQYF.

The CDR3 here is CASNRDRVDTEAFF. The CDR3 coding sequence is TGCGCCAGCAACCGGGACAGGGTAGACACTGAAGCTTTCTTT. The chain carries TRBV5-1 and TRBJ1-1; 9 bases line up with TRBD1. This CDR3 is built from 14 residues. CDR1 is SGHRS, CDR2 YFSETQ, per germline. With V trimmed by 6 bases and J by 3 bases, 6 bases remained unmatched.

CDR3 sequence (DNA): TGCGCCAGCAGCCAAGATACTAGCGGGAGAGCCTACGAGCAGTACTTC. As protein: CASSQDTSGRAYEQYF. The genes are TRBV4-1 and TRBJ2-7, with 11 bases fitting TRBD2. CDR1 and CDR2 (germline): MGHRA, YSYEKL. V lost 0 bases, J lost 2 bases, and 3 bases stayed unmatched. The CDR3 contains 16 residues.

The chain joins TRBV5-1 to TRBJ2-7; 9 bases map to TRBD1. Germline trimming cut 4 bases from V and 0 bases from J; bases unmatched to any gene: 5. CDR3 length: 15 amino acids. Germline assignment: CDR1 SGHRS and CDR2 YFSETQ. The CDR3 here is CASSKGTGYSYEQYF. CDR3 DNA: TGCGCCAGCAGCAAAGGGACAGGGTACTCCTACGAGCAGTACTTC.

This chain joins TRBV5-1 and TRBJ2-7; D uncertain. The CDR3 has 14 residues. Germline V gene data show CDR1 as SGHRS and CDR2 as YFSETQ. V dropped 4 bases and J dropped 3 bases, with 14 bases sitting between them. The CDR3 sequence is CASSPYAGNYEQYF. The CDR3 bases are TGCGCCAGCAGCCCCTACGCAGGAAACTACGAGCAGTACTTC.

This clone was picked up one time. The V and J genes are TRBV5-1 and TRBJ1-1, with D unclear. Germline-derived CDR1 and CDR2 are SGHRS and YFSETQ. V shed 0 bases and J shed 6 bases, with 6 bases lying between them. The CDR3 covers 12 residues. CDR3 region: CASSLAGSEAFF. In DNA, the CDR3 is TGCGCCAGCAGCTTGGCGGGGTCTGAAGCTTTCTTT.

In its sample, this clone was seen once. The chain uses TRBV29-1 and TRBJ1-1, with a tentative D call TRBD1 (5 bases). The CDR3 sequence is 14 residues long. V was clipped by 6 bases and J by 0 bases, with 14 bases between them. The germline CDR1 and CDR2 sequences are SQVTM and ANQGSEA. CDR3 in amino acids: CSVTSGRVNTEAFF. The DNA for the CDR3 is TGCAGCGTGACCTCGGGCAGGGTGAACACTGAAGCTTTCTTT.

This rearrangement joins TRBV5-8 to TRBJ2-3, with 9 bases that match TRBD1. The V gene end was trimmed by 9 bases and the J gene end by 5 bases; junction bases not matched to a gene: 10. Germline V gives CDR1 SGHTS, CDR2 YDEGEE. This CDR3 comprises 14 residues. CDR3 protein: CATLGQTGGDTQYF. The CDR3 DNA reads as TGTGCCACCTTGGGGCAGACAGGGGGAGATACGCAGTATTTT.

This chain connects TRBV7-2 to TRBJ2-7; D possibly corresponds to TRBD2 (5 bases). The CDR3 is 17 amino acids. Looked up from germline, CDR1 is SGHTA and CDR2 is FQGNSA. V was trimmed by 5 bases and J by 2 bases, leaving 22 bases between them. The CDR3 loop is CASSPGWGASPTYEQYF. The CDR3 coding sequence is TGTGCCAGCAGCCCCGGCTGGGGAGCATCCCCCACCTACGAGCAGTACTTC.

The chain carries TRBV7-6 and TRBJ2-7; 8 bases fit TRBD2. J lost 7 bases, V lost 1 base, and 9 bases had no gene match. This CDR3 comprises 15 residues. Germline CDR1 is SGHVS and CDR2 is FNYEAQ. The CDR3, as DNA: TGTGCCAGCAGCTTAGGTATAGGTAGCGGGAATGAGCAGTACTTC. Amino acids: CASSLGIGSGNEQYF. Looking up the rest from reference TRBV7-6 and TRBJ2-7 gives the full variable domain: GAGVSQSPRYKVTKRGQDVALRCDPISGHVSLYWYRQALGQGPEFLTYFNYEAQQDKSGLPNDRFSAERPEGSISTLTIQRTEQRDSAMYRCASSLGIGSGNEQYFGPGTRLTVT.